This T cell receptor (beta chain) was profiled in a study of OX40 agonist ivuxolimab in advanced cancers. In the study overall: Ivuxolimab, which targeted the costimulatory receptor OX40 (CD134), was an agonistic, fully human IgG2 monoclonal antibody. Intravenous ivuxolimab was administered to patients every 2 weeks at six dose levels: 0.01, 0.1, 0.3, 1.5, 3 and 10 mg/kg. Prior anti-PD-1, anti-PD-L1 or anti-CTLA-4 therapy was permitted, and approximately 40% of dose-escalation patients had received checkpoint inhibitors. Among the approximately 50 dose-escalation patients, roughly 20 had hepatocellular carcinoma, 15 or so melanoma, 9 renal cell carcinoma and 9 head and neck cancer. Three dose-escalation patients achieved partial responses, one with hepatocellular carcinoma and two with cutaneous melanoma. The monotherapy dose-escalation portion (N of about 50 patients) of the phase I ivuxolimab trial is reported in the paper. The point of sequencing TCRbeta in the periphery was to test whether ivuxolimab changed TCR sequence diversity and drove clonal T-cell expansion. In the dose-escalation cohort, more than 75% of patients were male, and the mean age was around 60 years, with a range of about 23 to 90.

In this sample, this clone turned up once. Its antigen target is currently unknown. No base quality values were provided; no much bigger clone lies one nucleotide off. Study-wide conclusions, independent of this receptor: Low levels of normalized T-cell clonal expansion were also seen in some patients who did not respond. The antigen specificity of the clonally expanded peripheral T cells was not determined. Clonal expansion of both CD4+ and CD8+ blood T cells was observed from baseline to week 6 at doses 0.1 to 3.0 mg/kg. In partial responders in the 0.1-3.0 mg/kg groups, normalized peripheral clonal expansion was found to be among the lowest, especially among CD8+ T cells. After ivuxolimab, expanded clones were on average more numerous among CD8+ T cells than among CD4+ T cells.

The trial excluded patients who had a history of autoimmune disease or who were on systemic immunosuppression. Peripheral blood for TCR sequencing was collected from all dose cohorts at baseline, on cycle 4 day 1, and on cycle 7 day 1. Samples came from an open-label, multicenter, first-in-human phase I dose-escalation trial of ivuxolimab. The trial enrolled adults with locally advanced or metastatic head and neck squamous cell, hepatocellular, melanoma or renal cell carcinoma. Before TCR sequencing, CD4+ T cells and CD8+ T cells from peripheral blood were sorted into separate populations. To sequence the TCRbeta CDR3 region, genomic DNA was isolated from the sorted cells. The immunoSEQ Assay was used for sequencing of TCRbeta CDR3 regions. In TCRdb, the immuneACCESS table is reduced to in-frame sequences with V and J assigned. These tables do not hold every clone; where another copy was compared, an unresolved V gene accounts for under half, and the others remain unexplained. The sample contains approximately 86,000 clones, roughly 84% of them found a single time. In total, the top ten clones hold 6.5% of the sample.

CDR1 is given as MNHNS and CDR2 as SASEGT, both from the germline V gene. Clipping removes 4 bases from V and 4 bases from J, with 7 as the unmatched junction base count. The CDR3 measures 15 amino acids from cysteine to phenylalanine. The entry retains the CDR3 DNA only, 45 bases that are in frame from base 1. The rearranged chain carries TRBV6-1 and TRBJ1-2, and 9 junctional nucleotides match TRBD1. Sequences were derived from CD4+ or CD8+ T cells sorted from blood, sampled in a trial of the OX40 agonist ivuxolimab. This sequence originates from an adult with an advanced solid tumor such as melanoma, head and neck, liver or kidney cancer. The sequence in DNA is TGTGCCAGCAGTGGAGCAGGGACAGGGATCTATGGCTACACCTTC. It codes for CASSGAGTGIYGYTF.